The subject of this entry is one TCR beta chain. After removal of 6 bases from V and 3 bases from J, the junction contained 11 bases not matched to a gene. Germline values: CDR1 MRHNA, CDR2 SNTAGT. This CDR3 has 16 residues. Produced via immunoSEQ multiplex PCR; TCRdb's table is partial and in-frame only. The repertoire holds roughly 65,000 clones, roughly nine tenths seen once, with roughly 14% in the top ten. The data belong to a study of blood T cell repertoires in COVID-19. This sequence originates from a woman in her fifties or sixties with acute or convalescent COVID-19. Material: peripheral blood. The chain joins TRBV6-4 to TRBJ1-3; 7 positions agree with TRBD1. This chain's CDR3 is CASRPTLTGYGNTIYF. CDR3 coding DNA: TGTGCCAGCAGACCAACCCTGACAGGGTATGGAAACACCATATATTTT.